A single sample gave rise to the 10 T cell receptor beta chains below, sequenced in a study of PD-1 blockade in classical Hodgkin lymphoma. The data were produced by immunoSEQ multiplex PCR, yet TCRdb's version contains in-frame clones alone and is incomplete. The repertoire holds some 41,000 clones, with less than 80% as singletons. In every patient, relapse followed autologous stem cell transplantation, while exposure to brentuximab vedotin differed. The specimen comprised peripheral blood mononuclear cells (PBMCs), sampled at baseline. These receptors were collected from a human donor with classical Hodgkin lymphoma.

Only a few counts were recorded for this clone. This chain uses TRBV29-1 with TRBJ1-4; TRBD1 agrees at 7 bases. CDR3 length: 13 residues. V lost 4 bases to trimming and J lost 8 bases; unmatched junction nucleotides: 7. From germline, CDR1 is SQVTM and CDR2 ANQGSEA. CDR3 residues: CSVGDSRGEKLFF. In DNA form, the CDR3 reads TGCAGCGTTGGGGACAGTAGGGGGGAAAAACTGTTTTTT.

The chain links TRBV6-1 to TRBJ2-6; perhaps TRBD1 as D (5 bases). The CDR3 is 17 residues long. Germline CDR1 reads MNHNS; CDR2 reads SASEGT. The V and J ends lost 2 bases and 5 bases respectively, with 16 bases between them. Here the CDR3 reads CASSEYIRGGRANVLTF. The CDR3 DNA reads as TGTGCCAGCAGTGAATATATTAGGGGTGGTAGGGCCAACGTCCTGACTTTC.

In its sample, this clone was seen a few times. The J gene is TRBJ1-1, the V gene TRBV5-3; D gene uncertain. TRBV5-3 is placed among ORFs of uncertain function. The V end lost 8 bases, the J end lost 2 bases, and 16 bases lay between the germline ends. This CDR3 has 14 residues. CDR3 amino acids: CASSPTWANTEAFF. The CDR3 region has the DNA TGTGCCAGCAGCCCTACGTGGGCAAACACTGAAGCTTTCTTT.

CDR3 DNA: TGTGCCAGCAGTATAGGTTGGTTAGGCTCAGATACGCAGTATTTT. Its translation: CASSIGWLGSDTQYF. The rearrangement uses TRBV6-1 and TRBJ2-3; D gene ambiguous. Germline CDR1 and CDR2: MNHNS and SASEGT. With 5 bases removed from V and 4 bases from J, the gap between germline ends came to 16 bases. There are 15 residues in the CDR3.

Note on this clone: The sample contains more than one DNA sequence encoding this CDR3. This chain uses TRBV18 with TRBJ1-3, with TRBD1 matching 7 bases. Germline assignment: CDR1 KGHSH and CDR2 LQKENI. The CDR3 contains 16 residues. The trim removed 0 bases at V and 2 bases at J, leaving 4 bases unmatched. The CDR3, as DNA: TGTGCCAGCTCACCACCGGGTCAGGGGGCTGGAAACACCATATATTTT. Its protein is CASSPPGQGAGNTIYF.

This clone is categorized as large. The gene calls are TRBV6-7 and TRBJ1-1; TRBD1 matches 8 bases. TRBV6-7 is known as an ORF, though its function is uncertain. CDR3 length equals 17 residues. The V segment lost 0 bases and the J segment 0 bases; nucleotides outside the gene matches: 6. CDR3 residues: CASSYSQGARVNTEAFF. The CDR3 nucleotides are TGTGCCAGCAGTTACTCTCAGGGGGCTCGTGTGAACACTGAAGCTTTCTTT.

The chain recombines TRBV19 with TRBJ2-3, with a tentative D call TRBD2 (5 bases). The V and J ends lost 0 bases and 4 bases respectively, with 14 bases between them. CDR1 LNHDA and CDR2 SQIVND come from the germline V gene (reference sequence). The CDR3 sequence is 16 residues long. CDR3 sequence reads: CASSIDLPPGADTQYF. DNA of the CDR3: TGTGCCAGTAGTATAGATCTGCCCCCCGGGGCAGATACGCAGTATTTT.

The J gene is TRBJ2-1, the V gene TRBV7-6, with TRBD2 matching 9 bases. The CDR3 has 15 residues. Germline values: CDR1 SGHVS, CDR2 FNYEAQ. The junction had 3 bases not matched to a gene; V was cut back by 5 bases and J by 1 base. The CDR3 is CASSPLAGSYNEQFF. CDR3 DNA sequence: TGTGCCAGCAGCCCCCTAGCGGGGTCCTACAATGAGCAGTTCTTC.

The V gene is TRBV7-3, the J gene TRBJ2-2; D possibly corresponds to TRBD2 (5 bases). The germline V gene encodes CDR1 SGHTA and CDR2 FQGTGA. The CDR3 length is 16 residues. Trimming removed 0 bases at V and 1 base at J, with 9 bases between. The chain's CDR3 is CASSLTAGMNTGELFF. The DNA for the CDR3 is TGTGCCAGCAGCTTAACGGCGGGCATGAACACCGGGGAGCTGTTTTTT.

This rearrangement joins TRBV15 to TRBJ2-3, with D perhaps TRBD1 (5 bases). From germline, CDR1 is LNHNV and CDR2 YYDKDF (reference sequence). Trimming shortened V by 5 bases and J by 3 bases, and 9 bases separated the two germline ends. CDR3 size: 13 residues. The CDR3 coding sequence is TGTGCCACCAGCGGTACAGGAACAGATACGCAGTATTTT. This translates into CATSGTGTDTQYF.